The 14 T cell receptor beta chains given below trace back to one sample, sequenced in a study of cytomegalovirus exposure and HLA in healthy donors. Vbeta (60) and Jbeta (13) primers were used in the PCR. Data came from immunoSEQ multiplex PCR; TCRdb stores just in-frame clones and leaves some out. Here the sample spans about 170,000 clones, around 78% being singletons. The sequencing sample was made of PBMCs. Receptors were obtained from a woman in her 30s in good health and CMV-seropositive.

The rearrangement uses TRBV2 and TRBJ1-3; 7 bases match TRBD1. V trimming: 8 bases; J trimming: 7 bases; junction bases outside the gene matches: 11. Germline V CDR1 and CDR2: SNHLY, FYNNEI. The CDR3 spans 14 residues. The chain's CDR3 is CASLPFGTVNTIYF. The DNA for the CDR3 is TGTGCCAGCCTACCGTTCGGGACAGTCAACACCATATATTTT.

The chain recombines TRBV7-7 with TRBJ2-3; D may be TRBD1 (6 bases). The V gene's germline CDR1 is SSHAT and CDR2 FNYEAQ (reference sequence). The length of the CDR3 is 15 residues. Trimming pared 1 base from V and 4 bases from J, leaving 12 bases between. For the CDR3, the DNA is TGTGCCAGCAGCTTAGGGACAGCCGGGGCAGATACGCAGTATTTT. It specifies CASSLGTAGADTQYF.

The V and J genes are TRBV30 and TRBJ2-3, with TRBD2 matching over 13 bases. V trimming: 2 bases; J trimming: 7 bases; junction bases outside the gene matches: 12. The CDR3 runs to 17 residues. Looked up from germline, CDR1 is GTSNPN and CDR2 is SVGIG (reference sequence). CDR3 coding DNA: TGTGCCTGGAGTACTTGGGGACTAGCGGGGAGAGCCCATACGCAGTATTTT. It specifies CAWSTWGLAGRAHTQYF.

This clone was detected only once. Compared with germline, one end of the junction differs, possibly owing to a read error. The chain links TRBV7-2 to TRBJ2-6, with a tentative D call TRBD2 (7 bases). The germline gives CDR1 SGHTA, CDR2 FQGNSA. The length of the CDR3 is 16 residues. CDR3 loop: CASSLRQLGGADVLTF. CDR3 sequence (DNA): TGTGCCAGCAGCTTACGACAGCTAGGGGGGGCCGACGTCCTGACTTTC.

CDR3 bases: TGTGCCAGCAGTGTCTTGGGGACATCGACGAACACTGAAGCTTTCTTT. Translated, it gives CASSVLGTSTNTEAFF. The chain recombines TRBV2 with TRBJ1-1; D possibly corresponds to TRBD1 (6 bases). The V end lost 4 bases, the J end lost 1 base, and 16 bases lay between the germline ends. Germline loops: CDR1 SNHLY, CDR2 FYNNEI. The CDR3 spans 16 residues.

The chain uses TRBV27 and TRBJ1-3; no reliable D call. Trimming pared 5 bases from V and 8 bases from J, leaving 16 bases between. The CDR3 runs to 14 residues. Germline-derived CDR1 and CDR2 are MNHEY and SMNVEV (reference sequence). This chain's CDR3 is CASSPRRESDTIYF. The CDR3 DNA is TGTGCCAGCAGTCCGAGGAGGGAGTCGGACACCATATATTTT.

The V and J genes are TRBV5-1 and TRBJ2-5, with 8 bases that match TRBD1. With V trimmed by 0 bases and J by 2 bases, 6 bases remained unmatched. The CDR3 consists of 16 residues. CDR1 and CDR2 (germline): SGHRS, YFSETQ. The CDR3 region is CASSLGGQALQETQYF. CDR3 coding DNA: TGCGCCAGCAGCTTGGGGGGACAGGCGCTACAAGAGACCCAGTACTTC. The entire variable domain, with the rest obtained from reference TRBV5-1 and TRBJ2-5, is as follows: KAGVTQTPRYLIKTRGQQVTLSCSPISGHRSVSWYQQTPGQGLQFLFEYFSETQRNKGNFPGRFSGRQFSNSRSEMNVSTLELGDSALYLCASSLGGQALQETQYFGPGTRLLVL.

This rearrangement joins TRBV7-8 to TRBJ2-1, with D maybe TRBD1 (5 bases). Trimming took 6 bases from V and 7 from J, leaving 22 bases between them. The CDR3 totals 16 residues. Per germline, CDR1 SGHVS and CDR2 FQNEAQ. CDR3 in DNA: TGTGCCAGCAGTCTCCCCAGGACACCCACTGGAAATGAGCAGTTCTTC. Translation gives CASSLPRTPTGNEQFF.

This clone appeared once. The gene calls are TRBV18 and TRBJ2-3; the match to TRBD2 covers 9 bases. CDR1 is KGHSH and CDR2 is LQKENI in the germline V gene. The V gene end was trimmed by 3 bases and the J gene end by 4 bases; junction bases not matched to a gene: 2. This CDR3 contains 14 residues. CDR3 in amino acids: CASSPRGGADTQYF. The DNA for the CDR3 is TGTGCCAGCTCACCTCGCGGGGGGGCAGATACGCAGTATTTT.

The genes are TRBV5-1 and TRBJ2-7, with TRBD2 as a possible D gene (6 bases). The CDR3 runs 15 residues. Germline V gene sequence: CDR1 SGHRS, CDR2 YFSETQ. The V end was cut by 2 bases, the J end by 2 bases, with 14 bases between. The CDR3 bases are TGCGCCAGCAGCTTTTCGTGGGGCGGGACCTACGAGCAGTACTTC. It is translated as CASSFSWGGTYEQYF.

The rearrangement uses TRBV29-1 and TRBJ2-3, with D perhaps matching TRBD1 (5 bases). The length of the CDR3 is 14 residues. V lost 1 base and J 4 bases, leaving 12 bases between the germline ends. From germline, CDR1 is SQVTM and CDR2 ANQGSEA. The CDR3 region is CSVEGGKGADTQYF. DNA for the CDR3: TGCAGCGTTGAAGGGGGTAAAGGGGCAGATACGCAGTATTTT.

The rearrangement links TRBV18 to TRBJ1-1; 10 positions agree with TRBD1. V dropped 3 bases and J dropped 5; count of bases not matched to a gene: 6. The CDR3 is 15 residues long. Per the germline V gene, CDR1 is KGHSH and CDR2 is LQKENI. The CDR3, as DNA: TGTGCCAGCTCACCTGACAGGGGGCCGGGAACTGAAGCTTTCTTT. Translating gives CASSPDRGPGTEAFF. The entire variable domain, with the rest obtained from reference TRBV18 and TRBJ1-1, is as follows: NAGVMQNPRHLVRRRGQEARLRCSPMKGHSHVYWYRQLPEEGLKFMVYLQKENIIDESGMPKERFSAEFPKEGPSILRIQQVVRGDSAAYFCASSPDRGPGTEAFFGQGTRLTVV.

The rearrangement joins TRBV27 to TRBJ2-7, with a weak D call TRBD1 (6 bases). This CDR3 is built from 12 residues. V shed 3 bases and J shed 6 bases, with 9 bases lying between them. Germline V CDR1 and CDR2: MNHEY, SMNVEV (reference sequence). CDR3 sequence reads: CASSFGGREQYF. The CDR3 region has the DNA TGTGCCAGCAGTTTTGGGGGCCGCGAGCAGTACTTC.

This rearrangement joins TRBV11-2 to TRBJ2-3; weak D call: TRBD1 (5 bases). CDR1 and CDR2 from the germline V gene are SGHAT and FQNNGV. V was clipped by 0 bases and J by 2 bases, with 9 bases between them. The CDR3 is 15 residues long. CDR3 sequence: CASSLDQGPTDTQYF. The CDR3 DNA reads TGTGCCAGCAGCTTAGATCAGGGCCCCACAGATACGCAGTATTTT.